This T cell receptor beta chain appears in the sequencing data of a study of blood T cell repertoires in COVID-19 (dated by TCRdb to 2019 to 2021). In the study overall: Collaborator samples came from the United States, Italy and Spain and covered acute and convalescent phases of COVID-19. The material from the prospective study consisted of cDNA or gDNA derived from T cells, B-cell-depleted T cells, or PBMCs. Deeply sampled blood TCRbeta repertoires from subjects exposed to, actively infected with, or recovered from COVID-19 were included in the dataset. A freely available public database, intended as a resource for researchers studying the immune response to SARS-CoV-2, is where the repertoires were released. Samples were obtained from the ongoing ImmuneRACE study (first 160 participants) and from 1,254 subjects provided by 6 global collaborators. Sample metadata almost always included a de-identified subject ID, COVID-19 status, age in years and sex. Where available, HLA class I and class II types were taken from metadata supplied by the sample provider and were not determined by assay-based typing. What the work shows at the level of the full study, not this receptor alone: How much clinical and demographic metadata was included differed by source and by participant, and the metadata was provided uncurated.

Collaborating institutions collected whole blood in K2EDTA tubes following their own protocols. For TCRbeta analysis, collaborators shipped samples as frozen whole blood, isolated PBMCs, or DNA extracted from either of those sample types. As to this clone: What this receptor recognizes is not known. No much larger clone exists at a distance of one base, and base qualities are not known.

TCRbeta CDR3 regions were amplified from genomic DNA by means of the immunoSEQ Assay, a bias-controlled multiplex PCR. For the original study's pipeline: The number of nucleated cells in each sample was estimated from the amplification of reference gene primers within the assay. Sequence reads were collapsed and filtered to measure the absolute abundance of every unique TCRbeta CDR3 rearrangement. For each sample, productive Simpson clonality was calculated as the square root of Simpson's diversity index over productive rearrangements. Entries here come from immuneACCESS through TCRdb and include only in-frame sequences with V and J called. Some clones fail to appear in such tables; in the studies checked, an unresolved V gene covers under half of the shortfall, and the cause of the remainder is unknown. V and J calls and clone size follow that table, whereas D and trimming were derived from the DNA. The sample data list 120,000 or so clones, and around three quarters of these were observed just once. The top ten clones comprise 7.6% of the sample.

Via the germline V gene, CDR1 is KGHDR and CDR2 SFDVKD. V trim: 3 bases; J trim: 3 bases; unmatched bases: 0. From cysteine to phenylalanine, the CDR3 is 14 amino acids long. The CDR3 DNA has 42 bases and is translated from base 1. The TCR was taken from a woman aged 60-75 years with acute or convalescent COVID-19. The sequence joins TRBV24-1 to TRBJ2-3; a stretch of 9 junction bases matches TRBD1. Input material: peripheral blood. The CDR3 region reads CATSDGTGTDTQYF. The DNA sequence is TGTGCCACCAGTGATGGGACAGGGACAGATACGCAGTATTTT.